This T cell receptor beta chain was recovered during a study of blood T cell repertoires in COVID-19. As for the study in general: Sites in the United States, Italy and Spain provided acute and convalescent COVID-19 samples. In each case, the material was cDNA or gDNA derived from T cells, B-cell-depleted T cells, or PBMCs.

Original data processing: Estimation of nucleated cell counts was performed using reference gene primer amplification. Measured with immunoSEQ multiplex PCR; TCRdb has only the in-frame clones, and not every one. The DNA was the basis for D and trimming; V, J and clone size are from that table. Counted here are under 200,000 clones, roughly 86% occurring once; the ten biggest clones make up around 1.5%. Sequenced material: peripheral blood. The receptor was derived from a man in his late teens or twenties with active or convalescent COVID-19.

CDR3 sequence (DNA): TGTGCCAGCTCACCAGAGTTCGGGGAGACCCAGTACTTC. It encodes CASSPEFGETQYF. The V call is TRBV18, the J call TRBJ2-5; D remains ambiguous. V gave up 2 bases and J gave up 5 bases, with 9 bases separating them. The CDR3 runs 13 residues. The germline V gene encodes CDR1 KGHSH and CDR2 LQKENI.